Listed below are T cell receptor beta chains from one sample, sequenced in a study of T cell responses to AZD1222 COVID-19 vaccine. The assay was immunoSEQ multiplex PCR, and TCRdb's table has in-frame clones only and misses some. The table lists fewer than 200,000 clones, over 80% of them singletons. Source: peripheral blood, taken on day 0 of AZD1222 vaccination. These receptors were taken from an adult in good health. Each CDR3 is given with its conserved first and last residue. A D gene is named only where the DNA matches it firmly. Expanded clones are given a class, and other clones once, few, many or no size at all.

v_call: TRBV6-2/TRBV6-3; cdr3_length: 15; d_call: .; clone_size: .; j_call: TRBJ1-6; cdr3_aa: CASSLGAAGTSPLHF; cdr3_nt: TGTGCCAGCAGCCTTGGCGCGGCGGGAACGTCACCCCTCCACTTT
v_call: TRBV30; cdr3_length: 14; d_call: TRBD2; clone_size: .; j_call: TRBJ2-7; cdr3_aa: CAWSSGSGGYEQYF; cdr3_nt: TGTGCCTGGTCTAGCGGGAGTGGGGGCTACGAGCAGTACTTC
v_call: TRBV28; cdr3_length: 16; d_call: TRBD1; clone_size: .; j_call: TRBJ1-2; cdr3_aa: CASSLLQGGNSYGYTF; cdr3_nt: TGTGCCAGCAGTTTACTTCAAGGGGGCAATAGCTATGGCTACACCTTC
v_call: TRBV6-6; cdr3_length: 13; d_call: TRBD1; clone_size: .; j_call: TRBJ1-2; cdr3_aa: CASRQTGVRGYTF; cdr3_nt: TGTGCCAGCAGGCAAACAGGGGTGCGAGGCTACACCTTC
v_call: TRBV28; cdr3_length: 14; d_call: .; clone_size: .; j_call: TRBJ2-7; cdr3_aa: CASRARLRIGEQYF; cdr3_nt: TGTGCCAGCAGGGCGAGATTACGAATCGGTGAGCAGTACTTC
v_call: TRBV9; cdr3_length: 14; d_call: .; clone_size: .; j_call: TRBJ1-4; cdr3_aa: CASSQTATNEKLFF; cdr3_nt: TGTGCCAGCAGCCAGACAGCAACTAATGAAAAACTGTTTTTT
v_call: TRBV6-5; cdr3_length: 13; d_call: .; clone_size: .; j_call: TRBJ2-7; cdr3_aa: CASRPTGFREQYF; cdr3_nt: TGTGCCAGCAGACCAACCGGGTTTAGGGAGCAGTACTTC
v_call: TRBV28; cdr3_length: 13; d_call: .; clone_size: .; j_call: TRBJ1-3; cdr3_aa: CASSRSSGNTIYF; cdr3_nt: TGTGCCAGCAGCAGAAGCTCTGGAAACACCATATATTTT
v_call: TRBV6-5; cdr3_length: 15; d_call: TRBD1; clone_size: once; j_call: TRBJ2-1; cdr3_aa: CATERWDRPPNEQFF; cdr3_nt: TGTGCCACCGAGAGGTGGGACAGGCCTCCCAATGAGCAGTTCTTC
v_call: TRBV9; cdr3_length: 15; d_call: .; clone_size: .; j_call: TRBJ1-4; cdr3_aa: CASSPNPTGSEKLFF; cdr3_nt: TGTGCCAGCAGCCCCAACCCAACCGGGAGTGAAAAACTGTTTTTT
v_call: TRBV3-1/TRBV3-2; cdr3_length: 16; d_call: .; clone_size: .; j_call: TRBJ2-1; cdr3_aa: CASARRQAGKYNEQFF; cdr3_nt: TGTGCCAGCGCGAGGCGGCAAGCGGGTAAATACAATGAGCAGTTCTTC
v_call: TRBV10-3; cdr3_length: 13; d_call: .; clone_size: .; j_call: TRBJ1-5; cdr3_aa: CATGTVSNQPQHF; cdr3_nt: TGTGCCACGGGGACGGTTAGCAATCAGCCCCAGCATTTT